This TCR beta chain was sequenced in a study of radiotherapy plus CTLA-4 blockade in lung cancer. Turning to the study itself: Disease control reached about 28%, with objective responses in about 19%. General observations from the study: In blood, early T cell clone dynamics reportedly predicted response best, together with interferon-beta. Tumor-origin TCR clones grew in blood after radiotherapy plus ipilimumab.

The germline V gene encodes CDR1 MNHEY and CDR2 SMNVEV (reference sequence). V was pared by 8 bases and J by 4 bases, with 11 bases between. This CDR3 region has 13 residues. The table came from immunoSEQ multiplex PCR; TCRdb's copy has only in-frame clones and leaves some out. This sample has 60,000 to 70,000 clones, with less than 80% found just once. To note about this clone: Its specificity is unknown.

The chain couples TRBV27 to TRBJ2-2; D may be TRBD1 (5 bases). The TCR sequence derives from a human donor with non-small cell lung cancer who had a complete response to radiotherapy plus ipilimumab. Sequencing used peripheral blood, obtained from a patient treated with radiotherapy plus ipilimumab. In DNA form, the CDR3 reads TGTGCCAGCTACAGGCGTATCACCGGGGAGCTGTTTTTT. Its translation: CASYRRITGELFF.